Below, 9 T cell receptor beta chains from the same sample are listed, as sequenced in a study of response to subunit inactivated influenza vaccine. Each CDR3 protein is one row after TCRdb ran MiXCR on the RT-PCR reads. The repertoire holds just under 550,000 distinct CDR3 sequences, with roughly 25% as singletons. These same data were also listed under a study on T cells expressing NK-cell markers. This second report adds: Researchers built TCR beta cDNA using 5'RACE template switching with UMIs.

The sample was CD4+ T cells sorted from PBMCs, taken about 11 days after vaccination. The receptors shown here come from a man aged 50 to 59 who received an inactivated influenza vaccine.

V is TRBV6-1 and J is TRBJ1-1, with a weak D call TRBD1 (5 bases). Germline CDR1 and CDR2: MNHNS and SASEGT. The CDR3 covers 14 residues. The germline V and J ends were trimmed by 6 bases and 5 bases, with 16 bases remaining between them. The CDR3 DNA sequence: TGTGCCAGCAGCCAACGGGGCACGGGGACTGAAGCTTTCTTT. Its translation is CASSQRGTGTEAFF.

The chain recombines TRBV4-3 with TRBJ1-3, with 8 nucleotides matching TRBD1. This CDR3 comprises 15 residues. J lost 3 bases, V lost 1 base, and 2 bases had no gene match. CDR1 is LGHNA, CDR2 YSLEER, per germline. CDR3 in DNA: TGCGCCAGCAGCCAAGTTACAGGGGGTGGAAACACCATATATTTT. It specifies CASSQVTGGGNTIYF.

This clonotype was seen ten or more times. The chain couples TRBV15 to TRBJ2-5, with 7 bases aligning to TRBD2. This CDR3 is 14 amino acids long. Per germline, CDR1 LNHNV and CDR2 YYDKDF (reference sequence). V lost 5 bases and J lost 1; bases outside the gene matches: 4. CDR3 sequence: CATSARGGQETQYF. In DNA, the CDR3 is TGTGCCACCAGCGCGCGCGGGGGCCAAGAGACCCAGTACTTC.

The chain employs TRBV20-1 and TRBJ2-3, with 8 bases identical to TRBD2. V lost 6 bases and J lost 2; bases outside the gene matches: 10. Germline-derived CDR1 and CDR2 are DFQATT and SNEGSKA (reference sequence). The CDR3 consists of 15 residues. The DNA of the CDR3 is TGCAGTGCCTCGGGAGTAGCGGGGAACACAGATACGCAGTATTTT. It is translated as CSASGVAGNTDTQYF.

This clonotype turned up a few times. This chain connects TRBV9 to TRBJ2-1; D could derive from TRBD1 or TRBD2 (5 bases each). The germline V gene encodes CDR1 SGDLS and CDR2 YYNGEE. Trimming shortened V by 0 bases and J by 3 bases, and 10 bases separated the two germline ends. The CDR3 has 15 residues. This CDR3 reads CASSVVPGSYNEQFF. The CDR3 coding sequence is TGTGCCAGCAGCGTAGTTCCAGGGAGCTACAATGAGCAGTTCTTC. The full variable domain, with the rest looked up from reference TRBV9 and TRBJ2-1, is DSGVTQTPKHLITATGQRVTLRCSPRSGDLSVYWYQQSLDQGLQFLIQYYNGEERAKGNILERFSAQQFPDLHSELNLSSLELGDSALYFCASSVVPGSYNEQFFGPGTRLTVL.

This clonotype was picked up a small number of times. The chain uses TRBV12-3 or TRBV12-4 and TRBJ1-6, with D unresolved. V dropped 1 base and J dropped 9 bases, with 10 bases sitting between them. The CDR3 totals 14 residues. Here the CDR3 reads CASSLGAVFSPLHF. The CDR3, as DNA: TGTGCCAGCAGTTTAGGGGCAGTATTTTCACCCCTCCACTTT.

The chain joins TRBV21-1 to TRBJ2-7; the table's D call, TRBD1, was not checked against the DNA. TRBV21-1 is tagged as a pseudogene. CDR3 length: 16 residues. The CDR3 sequence: CASSTGQGGIENEQYF. Written as DNA, the CDR3 is TGTGCCAGCAGCACCGGACAGGGGGGGATAGAGAACGAGCAGTACTTC.

This rearrangement joins TRBV6-6 to TRBJ1-1; 7 nucleotides match TRBD1. The CDR3 consists of 13 residues. Germline trimming cut 5 bases from V and 7 bases from J; bases unmatched to any gene: 7. Germline values: CDR1 MNHNY, CDR2 SVGAGI (reference sequence). As DNA, the CDR3 is TGTGCCAGCAGTAACCCCAGACAGGGTGAAGCTTTCTTT. Protein: CASSNPRQGEAFF.

This clonotype was found a few times. As DNA, the CDR3 is TGTGCCAGCAGCGTAGCAGGGGCTGGTACAGATACGCAGTATTTT. Its protein product is CASSVAGAGTDTQYF. The rearrangement joins TRBV9 to TRBJ2-3; tentatively, D is TRBD1 (6 bases). This CDR3 comprises 15 residues. The V end was cut by 0 bases, the J end by 3 bases, with 11 bases between. Germline CDR1 SGDLS, CDR2 YYNGEE.